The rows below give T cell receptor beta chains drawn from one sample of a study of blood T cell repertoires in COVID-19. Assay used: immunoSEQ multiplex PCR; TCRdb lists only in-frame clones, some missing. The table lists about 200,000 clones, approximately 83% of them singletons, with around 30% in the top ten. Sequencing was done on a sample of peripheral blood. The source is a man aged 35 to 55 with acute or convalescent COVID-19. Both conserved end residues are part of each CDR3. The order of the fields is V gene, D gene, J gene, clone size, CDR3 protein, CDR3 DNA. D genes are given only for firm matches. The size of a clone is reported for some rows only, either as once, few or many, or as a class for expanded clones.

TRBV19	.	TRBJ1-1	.	CASSLHGMFGTEAFF	TGTGCCAGTAGTCTACATGGTATGTTCGGGACTGAAGCTTTCTTT
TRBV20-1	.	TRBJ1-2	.	CSASYRERESYTF	TGCAGTGCTAGTTATCGGGAGAGAGAGAGCTACACCTTC
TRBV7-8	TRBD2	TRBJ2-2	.	CASSRELGLGVTGELFF	TGTGCCAGCAGCCGAGAGCTGGGACTAGGAGTCACCGGGGAGCTGTTTTTT
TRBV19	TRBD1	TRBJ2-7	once	CASRDRGSSGSSYEQYF	TGTGCCAGCAGGGACAGGGGTTCTAGCGGCAGCTCCTACGAGCAGTACTTC
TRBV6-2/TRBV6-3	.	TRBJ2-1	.	CASSFALYNEQFF	TGTGCCAGCAGTTTCGCGCTATACAATGAGCAGTTCTTC
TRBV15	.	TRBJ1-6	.	CATSRDGGQVLNSPLHF	TGTGCCACCAGCAGAGATGGTGGGCAGGTTCTTAATTCACCCCTCCACTTT
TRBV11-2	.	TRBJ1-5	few	CASSLDRGYNQPQHF	TGTGCCAGCAGCTTAGATCGCGGGTACAATCAGCCCCAGCATTTT
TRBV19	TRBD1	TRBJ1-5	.	CASRGGTGGNQPQHF	TGTGCCAGTAGGGGAGGGACAGGAGGCAATCAGCCCCAGCATTTT
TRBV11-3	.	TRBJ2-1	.	CASSLTGSYNEQFF	TGTGCCAGCAGCTTAACGGGCTCCTACAATGAGCAGTTCTTC
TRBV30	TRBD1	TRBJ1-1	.	CAWSVGGSGYTEAFF	TGTGCCTGGAGTGTAGGGGGCTCGGGGTACACTGAAGCTTTCTTT
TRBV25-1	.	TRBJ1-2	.	CASSVSGAGYTF	TGTGCCAGCAGTGTCAGCGGGGCTGGCTACACCTTC
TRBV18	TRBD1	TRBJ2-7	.	CASSPGQGTYEQYF	TGTGCCAGCTCGCCGGGACAGGGCACCTACGAGCAGTACTTC
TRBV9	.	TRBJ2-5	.	CASSPYGWETQYF	TGTGCCAGCAGCCCCTACGGGTGGGAGACCCAGTACTTC
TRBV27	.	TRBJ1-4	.	CASSPSGGGSEKLFF	TGTGCCAGCAGTCCCTCCGGGGGGGGAAGTGAAAAACTGTTTTTT
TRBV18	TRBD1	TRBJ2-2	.	CASSLRTGTAGELFF	TGTGCCAGCTCACTTAGGACAGGGACGGCCGGGGAGCTGTTTTTT
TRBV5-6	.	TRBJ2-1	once	CASSFGLGGSYNEQFF	TGTGCCAGCAGCTTCGGACTAGGGGGCTCCTACAATGAGCAGTTCTTC
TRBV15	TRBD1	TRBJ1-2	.	CATSRDLRTGPFSIYGYTF	TGTGCCACCAGCAGAGATCTTAGGACAGGGCCTTTTAGTATCTATGGCTACACCTTC
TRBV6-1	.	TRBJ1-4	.	CASSERWAGTTNEKLFF	TGTGCCAGCAGTGAGCGCTGGGCAGGGACAACTAATGAAAAACTGTTTTTT
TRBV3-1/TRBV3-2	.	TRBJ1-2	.	CASSSLYEVPGYTF	TGTGCCAGCAGCTCCTTATATGAGGTGCCCGGCTACACCTTC
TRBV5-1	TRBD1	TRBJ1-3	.	CASSLVGTGVSGNTIYF	TGCGCCAGCAGCTTGGTTGGGACAGGGGTTTCTGGAAACACCATATATTTT
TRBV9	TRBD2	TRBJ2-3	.	CASSVLAGGVDTQYF	TGTGCCAGCAGCGTTCTAGCGGGAGGGGTAGATACGCAGTATTTT
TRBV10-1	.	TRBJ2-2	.	CASSEGTSFTGELFF	TGCGCCAGCAGTGAAGGGACAAGCTTTACCGGGGAGCTGTTTTTT
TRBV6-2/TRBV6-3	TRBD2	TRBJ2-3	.	CASSYSLLAGGTQYF	TGTGCCAGCAGTTACTCGCTGCTAGCGGGAGGTACGCAGTATTTT
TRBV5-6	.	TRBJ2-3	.	CASSLTGISDTQYF	TGTGCCAGCAGCTTGACGGGAATATCAGATACGCAGTATTTT
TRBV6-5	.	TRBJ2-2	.	CASSTVQNTGELFF	TGTGCCAGCAGTACCGTACAGAACACCGGGGAGCTGTTTTTT
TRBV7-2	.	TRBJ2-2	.	CASSFPKETGELFF	TGTGCCAGCAGCTTTCCCAAAGAAACAGGGGAGCTGTTTTTT
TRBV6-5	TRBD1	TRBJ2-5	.	CASSLNPGTAQETQYF	TGTGCCAGCAGTTTAAACCCCGGGACAGCTCAAGAGACCCAGTACTTC
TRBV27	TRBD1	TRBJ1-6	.	CASSFSGTGPNSPLHF	TGTGCCAGCAGTTTCAGCGGGACAGGCCCTAATTCACCCCTCCACTTT
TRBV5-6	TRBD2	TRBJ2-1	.	CASSPRTSGRRNEQFF	TGTGCCAGCAGCCCAAGGACTAGCGGGAGGAGAAATGAGCAGTTCTTC
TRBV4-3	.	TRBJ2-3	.	CASSQEKTGYSTDTQYF	TGCGCCAGCAGCCAAGAGAAGACAGGCTATAGCACAGATACGCAGTATTTT
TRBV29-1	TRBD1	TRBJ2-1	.	CSVEDPARGFDNEQFF	TGCAGCGTTGAAGATCCGGCCAGGGGGTTCGACAATGAGCAGTTCTTC
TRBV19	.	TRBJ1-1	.	CASVNRVTTEAFF	TGTGCCAGTGTTAACCGGGTTACCACTGAAGCTTTCTTT
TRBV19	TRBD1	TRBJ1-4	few	CASRAGGTNEKLFF	TGTGCCAGTAGGGCAGGGGGCACTAATGAAAAACTGTTTTTT
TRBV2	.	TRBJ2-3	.	CASMKSGNTDTQYF	TGTGCCAGCATGAAGTCGGGAAACACAGATACGCAGTATTTT
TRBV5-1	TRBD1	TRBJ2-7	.	CASSTDRAQFDEQYF	TGCGCCAGCAGCACGGACAGGGCCCAATTCGACGAGCAGTACTTC
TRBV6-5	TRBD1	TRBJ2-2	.	CASTIDRVRTGELFF	TGTGCCAGCACCATCGACAGGGTTCGAACCGGGGAGCTGTTTTTT
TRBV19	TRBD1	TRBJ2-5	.	CASSIGGQRGETQYF	TGTGCCAGTAGTATAGGGGGACAGAGAGGGGAGACCCAGTACTTC
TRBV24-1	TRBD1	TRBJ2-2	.	CATSDPGQGASGELFF	TGTGCCACCAGTGACCCGGGACAGGGGGCCTCCGGGGAGCTGTTTTTT
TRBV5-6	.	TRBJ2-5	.	CASSLDRAMKTQYF	TGTGCCAGCAGCTTGGACAGGGCCATGAAGACCCAGTACTTC
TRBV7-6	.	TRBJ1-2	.	CASSPDRGTNYGYTF	TGTGCCAGCAGCCCCGACCGGGGAACTAACTATGGCTACACCTTC
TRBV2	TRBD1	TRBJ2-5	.	CASSRGLTQETQYF	TGTGCCAGCAGCAGGGGGCTAACTCAAGAGACCCAGTACTTC
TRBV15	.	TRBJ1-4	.	CATSRDPRAEEKLFF	TGTGCCACCAGCAGAGATCCCAGGGCTGAAGAAAAACTGTTTTTT
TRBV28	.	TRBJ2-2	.	CATKAVNTGELFF	TGTGCCACCAAGGCGGTCAACACCGGGGAGCTGTTTTTT
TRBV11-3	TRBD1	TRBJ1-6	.	CASSPPRTGRSPLHF	TGTGCCAGCAGCCCACCCCGGACAGGCCGTTCACCCCTCCACTTT
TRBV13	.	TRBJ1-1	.	CASSSPRGTEAFF	TGTGCCAGCAGCTCCCCCCGGGGCACTGAAGCTTTCTTT
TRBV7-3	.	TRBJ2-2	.	CASSPGASRFYTGELFF	TGTGCCAGCAGCCCCGGTGCTAGCAGATTCTACACCGGGGAGCTGTTTTTT
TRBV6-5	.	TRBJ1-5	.	CAGTVNSNQPQHF	TGTGCCGGCACAGTAAATAGCAATCAGCCCCAGCATTTT
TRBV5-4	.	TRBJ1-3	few	CASSLFLGNTIYF	TGTGCCAGCAGCTTGTTCCTTGGAAACACCATATATTTT
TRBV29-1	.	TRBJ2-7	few	CSVSQGPHREQYF	TGCAGCGTTTCTCAGGGGCCCCACAGGGAGCAGTACTTC
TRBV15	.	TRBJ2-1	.	CATSRGGVASYNEQFF	TGTGCCACCAGCAGAGGTGGGGTAGCGTCCTACAATGAGCAGTTCTTC
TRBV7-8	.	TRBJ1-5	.	CASSLASSNQPQHF	TGTGCCAGCAGCTTGGCATCGAGCAATCAGCCCCAGCATTTT
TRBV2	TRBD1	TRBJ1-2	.	CASRSWDSSYGYTF	TGTGCCAGCAGGAGTTGGGACAGTTCCTATGGCTACACCTTC
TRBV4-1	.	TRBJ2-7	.	CASSQERGLNYEQYF	TGCGCCAGCAGCCAAGAAAGGGGACTGAACTACGAGCAGTACTTC
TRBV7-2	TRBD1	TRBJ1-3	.	CASSLRTGPGNTIYF	TGTGCCAGCAGCCTGCGGACAGGCCCTGGAAACACCATATATTTT
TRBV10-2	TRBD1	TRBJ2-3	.	CASSDETGGSDTQYF	TGCGCCAGCAGTGACGAGACAGGGGGTTCAGATACGCAGTATTTT
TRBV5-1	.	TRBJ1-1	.	CASSLDGGGTEAFF	TGCGCCAGCAGCTTGGATGGCGGCGGTACTGAAGCTTTCTTT
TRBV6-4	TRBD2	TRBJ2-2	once	CASSDSGTSGSWELFF	TGTGCCAGCAGTGACTCAGGGACTAGCGGGAGCTGGGAGCTGTTTTTT
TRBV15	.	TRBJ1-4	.	CATSRQSNEKLFF	TGTGCCACCAGCAGACAGTCTAATGAAAAACTGTTTTTT
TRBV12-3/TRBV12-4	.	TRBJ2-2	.	CASSLDSTGELFF	TGTGCCAGCAGTTTAGACAGCACCGGGGAGCTGTTTTTT